What follows describes a single TCR beta chain. The entry originates in a study of blood T cell repertoires in COVID-19. Per germline, CDR1 MNHEY and CDR2 SVGAGI. Trimming removed 7 bases from V and 0 bases from J, with 10 bases in between. This CDR3 spans 14 amino acids. TCRdb's table, derived via immunoSEQ multiplex PCR, lists solely in-frame clones and lacks some. The sample has about 310,000 clones, 87% seen once. This TCR came from a woman aged 18-29 years who had recovered from COVID-19. The sample consisted of PBMCs or T cells enriched from blood (not recorded which). This chain connects TRBV6-5 to TRBJ1-5, with no clear D. Written as DNA, the CDR3 is TGTGCCAGCATCACACAGTATAGCAATCAGCCCCAGCATTTT. It is translated as CASITQYSNQPQHF.